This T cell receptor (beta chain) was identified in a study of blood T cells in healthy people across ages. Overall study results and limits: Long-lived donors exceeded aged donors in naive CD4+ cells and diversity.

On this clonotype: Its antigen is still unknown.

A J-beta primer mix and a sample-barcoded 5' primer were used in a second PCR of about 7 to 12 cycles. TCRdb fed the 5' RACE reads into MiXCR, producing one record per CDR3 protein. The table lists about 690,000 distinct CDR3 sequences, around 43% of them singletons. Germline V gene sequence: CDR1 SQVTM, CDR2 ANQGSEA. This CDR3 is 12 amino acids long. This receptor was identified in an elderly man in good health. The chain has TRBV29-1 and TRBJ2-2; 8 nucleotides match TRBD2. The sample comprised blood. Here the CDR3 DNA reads TGCCACGCCCGGGGGGGTACCGGGGAGCTGTTTTTT. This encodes CHARGGTGELFF.